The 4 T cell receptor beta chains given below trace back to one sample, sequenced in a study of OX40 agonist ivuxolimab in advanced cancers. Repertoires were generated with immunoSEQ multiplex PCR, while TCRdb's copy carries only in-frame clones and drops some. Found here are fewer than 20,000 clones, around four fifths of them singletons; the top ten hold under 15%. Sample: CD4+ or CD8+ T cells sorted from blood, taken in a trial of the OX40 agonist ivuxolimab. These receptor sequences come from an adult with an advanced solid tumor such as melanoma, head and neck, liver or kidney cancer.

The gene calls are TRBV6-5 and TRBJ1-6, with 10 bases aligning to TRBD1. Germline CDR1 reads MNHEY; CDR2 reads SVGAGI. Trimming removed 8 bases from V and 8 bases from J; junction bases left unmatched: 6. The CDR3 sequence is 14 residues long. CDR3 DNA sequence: TGTGCCAGCGCCACCGGGACAGGGGATTCACCCCTCCACTTT. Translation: CASATGTGDSPLHF.

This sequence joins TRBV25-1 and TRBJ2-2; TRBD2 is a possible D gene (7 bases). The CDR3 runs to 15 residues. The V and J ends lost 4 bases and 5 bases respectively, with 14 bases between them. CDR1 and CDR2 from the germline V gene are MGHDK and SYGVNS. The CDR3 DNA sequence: TGTGCCAGCAGTGCCGGGGGGCAGTTTACCGGGGAGCTGTTTTTT. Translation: CASSAGGQFTGELFF.

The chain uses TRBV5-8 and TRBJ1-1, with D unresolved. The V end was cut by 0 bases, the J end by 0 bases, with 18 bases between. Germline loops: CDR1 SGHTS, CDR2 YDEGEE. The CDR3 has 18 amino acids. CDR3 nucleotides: TGTGCCAGCAGCTTGGCCTACTCGACACGCTACATGAACACTGAAGCTTTCTTT. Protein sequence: CASSLAYSTRYMNTEAFF.

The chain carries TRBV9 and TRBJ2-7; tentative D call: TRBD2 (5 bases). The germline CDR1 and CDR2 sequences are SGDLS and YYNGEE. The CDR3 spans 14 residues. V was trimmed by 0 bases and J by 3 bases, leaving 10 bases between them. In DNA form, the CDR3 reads TGTGCCAGCAGCGTAGCCGAGGGTCTCTACGAGCAGTACTTC. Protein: CASSVAEGLYEQYF.